This T cell receptor (beta chain) was documented in a study of blood T cell repertoires in COVID-19. The CDR3 sequence is 12 residues long. Losses at the gene ends were 5 bases for V and 12 bases for J; bases not matched to a gene: 10. The germline CDR1 and CDR2 sequences are SGHTA and FQGNSA. The data were produced by immunoSEQ multiplex PCR, yet TCRdb's version contains in-frame clones alone and is incomplete. The sample gives some 500,000 clones, approximately 91% of which show up once; roughly 7.4% is in the top ten. The chain joins TRBV7-2 to TRBJ2-7, with 7 bases that match TRBD1. The source is a woman aged 50 to 60 with COVID-19, enrolled during active disease. Sequenced input: peripheral blood. CDR3 nucleotides: TGTGCCAGCAGCCGGCACCGGGACAGCGGGTACTTC. Translation: CASSRHRDSGYF.